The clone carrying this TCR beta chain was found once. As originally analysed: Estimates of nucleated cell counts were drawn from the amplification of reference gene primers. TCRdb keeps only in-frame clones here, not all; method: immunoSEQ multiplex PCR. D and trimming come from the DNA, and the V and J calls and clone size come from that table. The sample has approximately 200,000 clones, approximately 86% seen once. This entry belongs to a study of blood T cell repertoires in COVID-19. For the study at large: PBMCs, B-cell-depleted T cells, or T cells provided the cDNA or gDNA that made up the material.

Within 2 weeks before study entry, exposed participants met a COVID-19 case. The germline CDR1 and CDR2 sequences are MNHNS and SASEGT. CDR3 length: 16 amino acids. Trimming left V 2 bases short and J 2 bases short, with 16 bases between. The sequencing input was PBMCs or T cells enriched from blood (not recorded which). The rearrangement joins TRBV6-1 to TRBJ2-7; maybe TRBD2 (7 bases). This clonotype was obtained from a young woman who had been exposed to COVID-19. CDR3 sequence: CASSEMGGAKAYEQYF. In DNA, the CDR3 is TGTGCCAGCAGTGAAATGGGGGGGGCGAAGGCCTACGAGCAGTACTTC.